This T cell receptor (beta chain) was found in a study of tumor-infiltrating lymphocytes in primary liver carcinoma. Unsorted bulk tissue (roughly 17-33 mg) underwent RNA and DNA co-extraction. Study conclusions and caveats: Merely some 7.5-25% of top clones spanned all five tumor regions.

A primer matching the constant region was used to make TCR beta cDNA from 500 ng of total RNA. ARM-PCR was slightly modified, and three nested multiplex PCR rounds with it gave rise to the TCR beta libraries. TRBV1-TRBV30 forward primers paired with a C-beta reverse primer drove the first two PCR rounds, roughly 9 cycles each. TCRdb itself ran the multiplex PCR reads through MiXCR, one entry per CDR3 protein. In the table there are roughly 190,000 distinct CDR3 sequences, around four fifths of which are singletons. Comments on this clonotype: Its target is not known. No conserved phenylalanine or tryptophan is present at the end of the CDR3, so a read error is the likely explanation.

Germline assignment: CDR1 SGHAT and CDR2 FQDESV (reference sequence). This CDR3 is 14 amino acids long. The chain joins TRBV11-1 to TRBJ2-1; D not resolved. The TCR comes from a man aged 40-50 years with primary liver carcinoma and hepatitis B virus infection. Sample: tumor tissue from primary liver carcinoma. This chain's CDR3 is CASSLENSYNEQFL. CDR3 nucleotide sequence: TGTGCCAGTAGCTTAGAGAACTCCTACAATGAGCAGTTCCTC.